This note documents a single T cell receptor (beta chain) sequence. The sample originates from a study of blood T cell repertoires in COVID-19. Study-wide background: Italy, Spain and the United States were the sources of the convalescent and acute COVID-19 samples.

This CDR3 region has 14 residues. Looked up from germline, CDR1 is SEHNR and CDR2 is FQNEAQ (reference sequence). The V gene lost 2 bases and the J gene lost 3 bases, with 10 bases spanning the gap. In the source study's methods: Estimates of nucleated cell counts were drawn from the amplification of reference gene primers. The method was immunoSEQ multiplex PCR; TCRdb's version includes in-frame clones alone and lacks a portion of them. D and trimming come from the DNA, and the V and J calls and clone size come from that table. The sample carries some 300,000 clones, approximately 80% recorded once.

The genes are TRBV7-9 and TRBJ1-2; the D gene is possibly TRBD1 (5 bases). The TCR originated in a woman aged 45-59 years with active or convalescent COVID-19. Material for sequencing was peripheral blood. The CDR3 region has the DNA TGTGCCAGCAGCTTATCACAGGTTTACTATGGCTACACCTTC. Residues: CASSLSQVYYGYTF.